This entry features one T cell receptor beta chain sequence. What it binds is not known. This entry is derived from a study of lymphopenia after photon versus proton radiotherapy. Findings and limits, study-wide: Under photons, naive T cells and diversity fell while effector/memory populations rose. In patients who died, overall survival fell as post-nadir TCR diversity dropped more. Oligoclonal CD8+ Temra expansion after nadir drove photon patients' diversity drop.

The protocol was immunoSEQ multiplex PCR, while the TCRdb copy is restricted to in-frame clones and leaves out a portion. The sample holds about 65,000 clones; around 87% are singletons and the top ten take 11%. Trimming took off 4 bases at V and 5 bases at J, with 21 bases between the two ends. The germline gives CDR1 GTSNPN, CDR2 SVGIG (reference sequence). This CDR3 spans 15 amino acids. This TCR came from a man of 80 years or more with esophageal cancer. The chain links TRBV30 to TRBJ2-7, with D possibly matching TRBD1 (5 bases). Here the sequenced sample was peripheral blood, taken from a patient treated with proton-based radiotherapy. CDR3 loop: CAWNMGPTRRNEQYF. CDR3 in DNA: TGTGCCTGGAATATGGGGCCAACACGAAGGAACGAGCAGTACTTC.